This T cell receptor beta chain came from a study of shared clonotypes between healthy human individuals (TCRdb year 2020). For context, the study as a whole: A few men and a couple of women, aged 18 to 49 years, made up the cohort. The study deeply sequenced blood TCR repertoires of about 5 healthy adults to estimate repertoire size and the extent of clonotype sharing between individuals. To increase sequencing depth and limit assay-specific biases, different laboratories used diverse techniques to prepare libraries and sequence TCR repertoires. Leukapheresis yielded between about 0.94 and 9 billion PBMCs per donor. For each donor, CD4 naive and CD4 memory were each run on three plates, CD8 naive on two plates, and CD8 memory on one plate. The paper as a whole reports these results and caveats: Only blood was sampled, and tissue TCR repertoires likely differ from those in blood. Because the study included a small number of donors, the genetic and exposure-history diversity represented was limited. Across four donors, roughly 5% of naive CD4, roughly 3.8% of naive CD8, around 2.5% of memory CD4, and 0.4% to 0.45% of memory CD8 clonotypes were shared. Even with the large sequencing depth, rarefaction of the sorted-subset datasets indicated that sequencing was incomplete. Based on pairwise subsampling, the degree of clonotype sharing among donors was expected to be affected by sequencing depth. Naive subsets generally had larger estimated clonotype richness than memory subsets did. Higher generation probabilities were observed for clonotypes shared by all four sorted-subset donors than for non-shared clonotypes.

CD8 naive samples were obtained by positive selection for CCR7 among CD45RO-negative cells, yielding a CD45RA+CCR7+ population from which TemRA cells were excluded. The donors were healthy, HIV-negative adults who had no recently reported acute infections or vaccinations. Every donor was a Caucasian adult residing in Nashville, Tennessee, USA. After blood collection by leukapheresis, PBMCs were isolated using Ficoll-Histopaque density gradient centrifugation and then cryopreserved in the vapor phase of liquid nitrogen. Analytical flow cytometry was used to check the purity and quantity of each magnetically sorted T cell population. Genomic DNA was isolated from each sorted fraction and quantified by UV absorbance on a Nanodrop 2000c. The V end loses 2 bases and the J end loses 2 bases, and a stretch of 8 bases separates them. Inclusive of the bounding cysteine and phenylalanine, the CDR3 is 14 residues long. The retained sequence is limited to the CDR3, 42 bases, with the frame set at the first base. Looking up the germline V gene yields CDR1 SGDLS and CDR2 YYNGEE.

On this clone itself: This clone's antigen is unknown. No base quality values were provided; no much bigger clone lies one nucleotide off.

TCR CDR3 regions were amplified from genomic DNA by multiplex PCR using the deep immunoSEQ assay. For each cell subset, the extracted genomic DNA was distributed evenly across all wells of several immunoSEQ 96-well plates, and each plate served as one replicate. Each replicate PCR for sorted subsets received around 200 ng genomic DNA, equal to 30,000 or so T cell genomes. The purified libraries were quantified using a Qubit 3.0 fluorometer, sized with a Bioanalyzer 2100, and then quantified again using the KAPA Library Quantification kit. A separate single-read 150-cycle Illumina NextSeq 550 flow cell was used to sequence each immunoSEQ 96-well plate. The authors' pipeline ran thus. The immunoSEQ output contained only junctional sequences without quality scores, so filtering could not match that applied to full-length reads. Sequences were annotated with PyIR, a Python wrapper for IgBLAST v1.9, and V/J genes and CDR3 were assigned using IMGT germline references. Any read was removed if the V/J assignment was weak (E-value above 1e-6), the CDR3 was missing, or the read contained stop codons, out-of-frame junctions, or ambiguous translated residues. V3J clonotypes were defined by identical inferred V gene, J gene, and CDR3 amino acid sequence. Percentage overlap between repertoires was calculated by dividing the number of shared unique clonotypes by the size of the smaller repertoire. Richness of each repertoire was evaluated using RTK rarefaction, the Chao1 estimator, and Recon v2.1 estimates of unobserved clonotypes. Generation probabilities for all TCRbeta clonotypes obtained by the gDNA method from several donors were computed using OLGA. The clones in this table, taken by TCRdb from immuneACCESS, are in-frame only. Not every clone is retained; where verified, under half of the shortfall comes from an unresolved V gene, and the cause of the rest is unknown. The V and J calls and clone size were taken over from that table, and D and trimming were inferred from the DNA. The sample data list millions of clones, and roughly 94% of these were observed just once. Together, the top ten hold 1.1% of the sample.

Sequences were obtained from naive CD8+ T cells sorted from blood. The sample's cell subset or site, from its label and the paper: CD45RA+CCR7+. The clonotype comes from a man aged 18 to 30 in good health. The chain couples TRBV9 to TRBJ2-1; the best D guess is TRBD2, with 6 bases matching. The CDR3 here reads CASSVRGAYNEQFF. In nucleotides, the sequence is TGTGCCAGCAGCGTGCGGGGCGCCTACAATGAGCAGTTCTTC. Reference TRBV9 and TRBJ2-1 proteins supply the regions before and after the CDR3; the full variable domain is: DSGVTQTPKHLITATGQRVTLRCSPRSGDLSVYWYQQSLDQGLQFLIQYYNGEERAKGNILERFSAQQFPDLHSELNLSSLELGDSALYFCASSVRGAYNEQFFGPGTRLTVL.